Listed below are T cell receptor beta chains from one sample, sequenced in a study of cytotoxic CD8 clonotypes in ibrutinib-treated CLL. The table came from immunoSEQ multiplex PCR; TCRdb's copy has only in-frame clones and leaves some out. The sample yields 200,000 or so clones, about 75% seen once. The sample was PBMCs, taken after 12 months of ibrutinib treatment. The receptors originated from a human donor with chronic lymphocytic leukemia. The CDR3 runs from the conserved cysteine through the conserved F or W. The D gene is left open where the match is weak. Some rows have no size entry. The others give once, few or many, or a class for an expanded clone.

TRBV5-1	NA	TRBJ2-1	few	CASFRAGAYNEQFF	TGCGCCAGCTTCAGGGCAGGCGCTTACAATGAGCAGTTCTTC
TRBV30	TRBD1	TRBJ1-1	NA	CAWSVGGTGNTEAFF	TGTGCCTGGAGTGTTGGGGGGACAGGGAACACTGAAGCTTTCTTT
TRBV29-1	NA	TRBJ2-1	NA	CSVYGDEQFF	TGCAGCGTATATGGAGATGAGCAGTTCTTC
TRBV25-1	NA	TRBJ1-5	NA	CAPVWGARGQPQHF	TGTGCCCCCGTTTGGGGGGCGCGGGGTCAGCCCCAGCATTTT
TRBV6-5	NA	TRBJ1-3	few	CASTTGSSGNTIYF	TGTGCCAGCACGACGGGGAGCTCTGGAAACACCATATATTTT
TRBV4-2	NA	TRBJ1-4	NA	CASSPGDRANEKLFF	TGTGCCAGCAGCCCCGGGGACCGGGCTAATGAAAAACTGTTTTTT
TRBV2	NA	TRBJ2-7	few	CASSQRDTEQYF	TGTGCCAGCAGCCAAAGGGACACCGAGCAGTACTTC
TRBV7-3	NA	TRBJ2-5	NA	CASSSLAVGGSRLKQETQYF	TGTGCCAGCAGCTCTCTAGCGGTAGGGGGGAGCCGCCTGAAACAAGAGACCCAGTACTTC
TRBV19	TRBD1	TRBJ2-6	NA	CASSLGQGLGANVLTF	TGTGCCAGTAGTCTAGGACAGGGGCTCGGGGCCAACGTCCTGACTTTC
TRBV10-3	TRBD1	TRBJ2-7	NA	CAISAGTGVHEQYF	TGTGCCATCAGTGCCGGGACAGGGGTGCACGAGCAGTACTTC